This TCR beta chain stems from a study of shared clonotypes between healthy human individuals. Looking at the study overall: With ages of 18 to 49, the donors were two women and a few men.

Here immunoSEQ multiplex PCR was the method, and the copy in TCRdb shows in-frame clones only, minus some. The table records approximately 460,000 clones, around 77% of them present only once. Sequenced input: PBMCs. This clonotype originated in a woman in her 40s in good health. Some clones in this sample may be carry-over from other donors' samples.

Written as DNA, the CDR3 is TGTGCCAGCAGTTCATTAGGACGGAAAAGCGAGCAGTACTTC. This gives the protein CASSSLGRKSEQYF. The rearrangement joins TRBV27 to TRBJ2-7; D not resolved. CDR1 is MNHEY, CDR2 SMNVEV, per germline (reference sequence). This CDR3 has 14 residues. Trimming pared 4 bases from V and 6 bases from J, leaving 16 bases between.